These 21 T cell receptor beta chains came from one sample sequenced in a study of blood T cells in healthy people across ages. It was with a sample-barcoded 5' primer and a J-beta primer mix that a second PCR of about 6 to 11 cycles was run. One entry per CDR3 protein results from TCRdb running MiXCR on the 5' RACE reads. The sample contains roughly 680,000 distinct CDR3 sequences, around 50% of which appear only once. Sequencing used blood. The origin of the receptors is a woman older than 75 in good health.

There are a few counts of this clonotype. The chain has TRBV7-9 and TRBJ2-7; D tentatively reads TRBD1 or TRBD2 (5 bases each). The CDR3 has 16 residues. V was cut by 5 bases and J by 1 base, with 18 bases left in between. Germline assignment: CDR1 SEHNR and CDR2 FQNEAQ (reference sequence). CDR3 in amino acids: CASSPRLGVISYEQYF. The CDR3 DNA reads as TGTGCCAGCAGCCCGCGATTGGGGGTGATATCCTACGAGCAGTACTTC. Filled out from reference TRBV7-9 and TRBJ2-7, the complete variable domain reads DTGVSQNPRHKITKRGQNVTFRCDPISEHNRLYWYRQTLGQGPEFLTYFQNEAQLEKSRLLSDRFSAERPKGSFSTLEIQRTEQGDSAMYLCASSPRLGVISYEQYFGPGTRLTVT.

Many counts were recorded for this clonotype. V is TRBV20-1 and J is TRBJ2-5; D unclear. This CDR3 spans 11 amino acids. Germline CDR1 and CDR2: DFQATT and SNEGSKA (reference sequence). Trimming pared 2 bases from V and 4 bases from J, leaving 5 bases between. This chain's CDR3 is CSARPGETQYF. The CDR3 nucleotides read TGCAGTGCTAGACCGGGAGAGACCCAGTACTTC.

CDR3 in amino acids: CASTPGGSQYF. The CDR3 region has the DNA TGTGCCAGCACCCCGGGGGGGTCCCAGTACTTC. The V call is TRBV7-8, the J call TRBJ2-7, with 8 bases aligning to TRBD2. Per the germline V gene, CDR1 is SGHVS and CDR2 is FQNEAQ. V trimming: 7 bases; J trimming: 10 bases; junction bases outside the gene matches: 6. The CDR3 covers 11 residues.

This rearrangement joins TRBV20-1 to TRBJ2-7; D is undetermined. CDR1 DFQATT and CDR2 SNEGSKA come from the germline V gene (reference sequence). Trimming stripped 1 base from V and 4 bases from J, with 8 bases between. The CDR3 contains 12 residues. Here the CDR3 DNA reads TGCAGTGCTAGAGGATCAGGTTACGAGCAGTACTTC. It translates to CSARGSGYEQYF.

For this clonotype: A much larger clone lies one base from this, so it may be a read error. The genes are TRBV10-3 and TRBJ2-3; no clear D gene. This CDR3 comprises 19 residues. With 0 bases removed from V and 1 base from J, the gap between germline ends came to 20 bases. The V gene's germline CDR1 is ENHRY and CDR2 SYGVKD. The CDR3 DNA follows: TGTGCCATCAGTGAGTCTCCCCATCGCATCGCGAGCCGCACAGATACGCAGTATTTT. Its protein is CAISESPHRIASRTDTQYF.

This clonotype was detected many times. V is TRBV11-2 and J is TRBJ1-1; no reliable D call. V shed 5 bases and J shed 11 bases, with 21 bases lying between them. The CDR3 length is 14 residues. Germline V CDR1 and CDR2: SGHAT, FQNNGV. CDR3 sequence: CASSPTSLQLGAFF. As DNA, the CDR3 is TGTGCCAGCAGCCCAACTTCCCTACAACTCGGGGCTTTCTTT.

The sample holds a few counts of this clonotype. A much larger clonotype is one base distant, so this may be a read error. This chain uses TRBV4-2 with TRBJ2-5; D remains ambiguous. Trimming cost V 4 bases and J 4 bases, with 7 bases left between them. This CDR3 spans 12 amino acids. Germline V gives CDR1 LGHNA, CDR2 YNFKEQ. The CDR3 DNA reads as TGTGCCAGCAGCCCAGATCGAGAGACCCAGTACTTC. This sequence encodes CASSPDRETQYF.

On this clonotype itself: One end of the junction varies from germline; a read error may be responsible. This chain joins TRBV13 and TRBJ2-1; D uncertain. The DNA matches TRBJ2-7 better at its end, which makes the J call doubtful. Germline CDR1 reads PRHDT; CDR2 reads FYEKMQ (reference sequence). The CDR3 consists of 15 residues. The CDR3: CASSVGLGWYNEQYF. The CDR3 DNA is TGTGCCAGCAGCGTAGGTCTGGGGTGGTACAATGAGCAGTACTTC.

The genes are TRBV7-2 and TRBJ1-3; tentative D call: TRBD1 (5 bases). Germline CDR1 is SGHTA and CDR2 is FQGNSA. The CDR3 spans 20 residues. V lost 2 bases, J lost 0 bases, and 23 bases lay in between. DNA for the CDR3: TGTGCCAGCAGCTTAATTCGTCCCTTCGGAGGGGCGAGCTCTGGAAACACCATATATTTT. Residues: CASSLIRPFGGASSGNTIYF.

The J gene is TRBJ2-5, the V gene TRBV29-1, with unresolved D. This CDR3 has 14 amino acids. Germline V gene lookup returns CDR1 SQVTM and CDR2 ANQGSEA. Trimming removed 6 bases from V and 5 bases from J, with 19 bases in between. The CDR3 spells CSVPPVGFYETQYF. CDR3 DNA: TGCAGCGTCCCTCCGGTAGGGTTTTACGAGACCCAGTACTTC.

This clonotype was counted only a few times. The V and J genes are TRBV3-1 and TRBJ1-1; 7 nucleotides line up with TRBD1. The trim removed 4 bases at V and 10 bases at J, leaving 3 bases unmatched. The CDR3 runs 11 residues. The germline V gene has CDR1 LGHDT and CDR2 YNNKEL (reference sequence). This chain's CDR3 is CASSRRGRAFF. The CDR3 bases are TGTGCCAGCAGCCGCAGGGGGAGAGCTTTCTTT.

Regarding this clonotype: A much bigger clone sits one base away, suggesting this may be a read error. The CDR3 loop reads CASSPKASGRTDTQYF. In nucleotides, the CDR3 is TGTGCCAGCAGCCCAAAGGCTAGCGGGCGCACAGATACGCAGTATTTT. The V call is TRBV7-6, the J call TRBJ2-3; TRBD2 matches at 8 bases. The CDR3 is made up of 16 amino acids. Germline V gene sequence: CDR1 SGHVS, CDR2 FNYEAQ. Trimming cost V 5 bases and J 1 base; bases outside gene matches: 8.

This clonotype was observed once. The chain recombines TRBV20-1 with TRBJ1-6; D might be TRBD1 (6 bases). This CDR3 has 14 amino acids. The germline V and J ends were trimmed by 4 bases and 7 bases, with 14 bases remaining between them. CDR1 and CDR2 from the germline V gene are DFQATT and SNEGSKA (reference sequence). CDR3 nucleotide sequence: TGCAGTGCTAACCCAGGGGCGCCGAATTCACCCCTCCACTTT. Translation gives CSANPGAPNSPLHF.

A word on this clonotype: A much larger clone sits a single nucleotide away, making a read error possible. The V call is TRBV6-6, the J call TRBJ2-7; D not certain. Per germline, CDR1 MNHNY and CDR2 SVGAGI (reference sequence). The CDR3 has 13 residues. Deletions cut 5 bases from V and 3 bases from J, with 11 bases between. Here the CDR3 DNA reads TGTGCCAGCAGTCGTACGGGTTACTACGAGCAGTACTTC. Its translation: CASSRTGYYEQYF.

The chain recombines TRBV10-3 with TRBJ2-3; possible D gene TRBD1, 6 bases. Trimming cost V 4 bases and J 3 bases, with 14 bases left between them. From germline, CDR1 is ENHRY and CDR2 SYGVKD. The length of the CDR3 is 15 residues. CDR3 sequence reads: CAISVGGAGTDTQYF. CDR3 coding DNA: TGTGCCATCAGTGTTGGGGGCGCAGGGACAGATACGCAGTATTTT.

The chain uses TRBV29-1 and TRBJ2-7; 7 bases are shared with TRBD2. Germline CDR1 and CDR2: SQVTM and ANQGSEA. The CDR3 contains 16 residues. Unmatched junction bases numbered 12, after V lost 4 bases and J lost 0 bases. The CDR3 spells CSVGPLPGGSSYEQYF. CDR3 nucleotides: TGCAGCGTTGGTCCCCTCCCGGGGGGTTCCTCCTACGAGCAGTACTTC.

V and J are TRBV7-8 and TRBJ2-5; weak D call: TRBD2 (6 bases). The germline gives CDR1 SGHVS, CDR2 FQNEAQ. There are 16 residues in the CDR3. V was cut by 5 bases and J by 1 base, with 17 bases left in between. In DNA, the CDR3 is TGTGCCAGCAGCCCTCGGTGGGCGGGGCCCCAAGAGACCCAGTACTTC. Residues: CASSPRWAGPQETQYF. The entire variable domain, with the rest obtained from reference TRBV7-8 and TRBJ2-5, is as follows: GAGVSQSPRYKVAKRGQDVALRCDPISGHVSLFWYQQALGQGPEFLTYFQNEAQLDKSGLPSDRFFAERPEGSVSTLKIQRTQQEDSAVYLCASSPRWAGPQETQYFGPGTRLLVL.

The J gene is TRBJ1-5, the V gene TRBV20-1, with D perhaps TRBD1 (6 bases). The germline CDR1 and CDR2 sequences are DFQATT and SNEGSKA (reference sequence). The length of the CDR3 is 15 residues. Trimming removed 0 bases from V and 0 bases from J, with 9 bases in between. The CDR3 loop reads CSARDQGYSNQPQHF. CDR3 sequence (DNA): TGCAGTGCTAGAGATCAGGGGTATAGCAATCAGCCCCAGCATTTT.

This clonotype has a count of ten or more. The chain combines TRBV28 with TRBJ1-2, with D possibly matching TRBD1 (5 bases). Germline V gene lookup returns CDR1 MDHEN and CDR2 SYDVKM. The V end was cut by 4 bases, the J end by 11 bases, with 11 bases between. CDR3 size: 11 residues. DNA for the CDR3: TGTGCCAGCAGTTCGACAGCAGGGTACACCTTC. Translation gives CASSSTAGYTF.

This chain joins TRBV27 and TRBJ2-6; D ambiguous. Germline V gives CDR1 MNHEY, CDR2 SMNVEV (reference sequence). The CDR3 loop spans 17 amino acids. Trimming removed 5 bases from V and 0 bases from J, with 14 bases in between. CDR3 sequence: CASSLNRLFSGANVLTF. DNA for the CDR3: TGTGCCAGCAGTCTCAATAGACTCTTCTCTGGGGCCAACGTCCTGACTTTC.

This clonotype was detected ten times or more. This chain links TRBV21-1 with TRBJ1-2. TRBV21-1 is a documented pseudogene. The CDR3 is 14 residues long. CDR3 amino acids: CASSPIFRLYGYTF. The DNA for the CDR3 is TGTGCCAGCAGCCCTATTTTCCGCCTCTATGGCTACACCTTC.